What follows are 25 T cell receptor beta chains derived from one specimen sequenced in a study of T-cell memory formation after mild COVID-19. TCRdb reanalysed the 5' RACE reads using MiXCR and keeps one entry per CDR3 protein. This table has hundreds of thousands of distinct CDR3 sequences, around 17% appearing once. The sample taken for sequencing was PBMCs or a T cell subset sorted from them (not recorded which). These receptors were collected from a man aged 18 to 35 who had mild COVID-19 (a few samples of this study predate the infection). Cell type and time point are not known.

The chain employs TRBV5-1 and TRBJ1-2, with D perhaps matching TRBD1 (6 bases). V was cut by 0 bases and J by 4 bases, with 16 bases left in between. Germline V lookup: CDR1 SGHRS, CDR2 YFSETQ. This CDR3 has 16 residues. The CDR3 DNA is TGCGCCAGCAGCTTGGGTTTTTCAGGGGTGTTCTATGGCTACACCTTC. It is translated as CASSLGFSGVFYGYTF.

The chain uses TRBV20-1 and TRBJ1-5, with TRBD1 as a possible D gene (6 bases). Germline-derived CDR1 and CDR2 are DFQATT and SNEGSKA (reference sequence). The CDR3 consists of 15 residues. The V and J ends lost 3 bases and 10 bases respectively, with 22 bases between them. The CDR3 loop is CSASFLVTGLGPQHF. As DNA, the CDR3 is TGCAGTGCTAGTTTCCTTGTAACAGGGCTGGGTCCCCAGCATTTT.

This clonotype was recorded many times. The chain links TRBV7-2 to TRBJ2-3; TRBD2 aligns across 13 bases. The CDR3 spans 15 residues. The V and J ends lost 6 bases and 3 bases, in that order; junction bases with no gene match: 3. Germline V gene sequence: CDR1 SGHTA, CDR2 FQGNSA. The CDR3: CASRRLAGGTDTQYF. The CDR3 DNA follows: TGTGCCAGCAGACGACTAGCGGGGGGTACAGATACGCAGTATTTT. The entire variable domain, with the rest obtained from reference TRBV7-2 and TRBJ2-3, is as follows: GAGVSQSPSNKVTEKGKDVELRCDPISGHTALYWYRQSLGQGLEFLIYFQGNSAPDKSGLPSDRFSAERTGGSVSTLTIQRTQQEDSAVYLCASRRLAGGTDTQYFGPGTRLTVL.

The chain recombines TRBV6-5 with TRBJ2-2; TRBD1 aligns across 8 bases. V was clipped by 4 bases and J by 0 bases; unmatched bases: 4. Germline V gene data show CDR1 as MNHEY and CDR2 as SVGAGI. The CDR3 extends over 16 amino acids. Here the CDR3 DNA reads TGTGCCAGCAGTTTAAGGACAGGGACGAACACCGGGGAGCTGTTTTTT. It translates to CASSLRTGTNTGELFF.

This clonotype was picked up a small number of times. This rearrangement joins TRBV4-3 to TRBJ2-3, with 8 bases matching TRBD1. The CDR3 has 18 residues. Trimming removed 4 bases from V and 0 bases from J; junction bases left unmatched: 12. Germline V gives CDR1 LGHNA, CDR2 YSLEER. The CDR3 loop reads CASSRLYLRDRSTDTQYF. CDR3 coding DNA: TGCGCCAGCAGCCGCCTATACCTCCGGGACAGGAGCACAGATACGCAGTATTTT.

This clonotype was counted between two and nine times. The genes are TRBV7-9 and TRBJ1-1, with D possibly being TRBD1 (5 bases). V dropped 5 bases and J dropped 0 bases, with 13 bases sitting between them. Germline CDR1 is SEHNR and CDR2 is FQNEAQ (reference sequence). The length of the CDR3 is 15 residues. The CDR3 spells CASSPGEGLNTEAFF. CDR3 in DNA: TGTGCCAGCAGCCCCGGGGAGGGACTGAACACTGAAGCTTTCTTT.

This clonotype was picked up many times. CDR3: CASTRTTSGGSTDTQYF. CDR3 nucleotides: TGTGCCAGCACCCGAACGACTAGCGGGGGGAGCACAGATACGCAGTATTTT. The chain carries TRBV9 and TRBJ2-3, with 13 bases aligning to TRBD2. In germline, CDR1 is SGDLS, CDR2 YYNGEE. The junction had 7 bases not matched to a gene; V was cut back by 6 bases and J by 0 bases. The CDR3 covers 17 residues.

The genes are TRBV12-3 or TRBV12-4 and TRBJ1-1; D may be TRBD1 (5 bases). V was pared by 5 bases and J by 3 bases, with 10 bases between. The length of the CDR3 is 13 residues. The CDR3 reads CASSILRDTEAFF. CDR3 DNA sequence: TGTGCCAGCAGTATCCTCAGGGACACTGAAGCTTTCTTT.

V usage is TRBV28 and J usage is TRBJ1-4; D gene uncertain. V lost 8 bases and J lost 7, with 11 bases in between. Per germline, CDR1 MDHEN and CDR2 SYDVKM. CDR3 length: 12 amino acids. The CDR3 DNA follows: TGTGCCAGCTGGAAGGTCGGTGAAAAACTGTTTTTT. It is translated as CASWKVGEKLFF. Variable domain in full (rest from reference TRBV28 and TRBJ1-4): DVKVTQSSRYLVKRTGEKVFLECVQDMDHENMFWYRQDPGLGLRLIYFSYDVKMKEKGDIPEGYSVSREKKERFSLILESASTNQTSMYLCASWKVGEKLFFGSGTQLSVL.

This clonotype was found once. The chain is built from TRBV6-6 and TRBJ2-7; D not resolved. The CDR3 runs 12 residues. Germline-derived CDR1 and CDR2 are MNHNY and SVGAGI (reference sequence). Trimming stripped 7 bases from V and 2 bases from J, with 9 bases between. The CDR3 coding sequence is TGTGCCAGCACAGATCCCCCCTACGAGCAGTACGTC. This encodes CASTDPPYEQYV.

The CDR3 nucleotides are TGTGCCAGCAGTTACGAGGACAGGGGGCTAGACATTCAGTACTTC. Translated, it gives CASSYEDRGLDIQYF. The V and J genes are TRBV6-2 or TRBV6-3 and TRBJ2-4, with 11 bases fitting TRBD1. The CDR3 length is 15 residues. The ends lost 2 bases at V and 8 bases at J; junction bases unmatched: 5. Germline-derived CDR1 and CDR2 are MNHEY and SVGEGT.

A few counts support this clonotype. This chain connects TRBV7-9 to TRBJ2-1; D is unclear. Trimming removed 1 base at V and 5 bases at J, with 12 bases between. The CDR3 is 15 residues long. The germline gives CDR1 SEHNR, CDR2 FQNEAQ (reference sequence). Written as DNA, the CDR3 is TGTGCCAGCAGCTTAGAAGGTGCTGGGAACAATGAGCAGTTCTTC. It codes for CASSLEGAGNNEQFF.

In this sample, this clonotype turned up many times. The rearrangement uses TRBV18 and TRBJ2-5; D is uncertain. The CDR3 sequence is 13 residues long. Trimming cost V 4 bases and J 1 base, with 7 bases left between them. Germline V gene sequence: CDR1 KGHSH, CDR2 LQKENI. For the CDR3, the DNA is TGTGCCAGCTCACAAATCCTCCAAGAGACCCAGTACTTC. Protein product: CASSQILQETQYF.

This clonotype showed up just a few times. The CDR3 region has the DNA TGTGCCAGCATCCCTGCAGGGCTGTATGGTGGGACCCAGTACTTC. This encodes CASIPAGLYGGTQYF. The chain links TRBV5-6 to TRBJ2-5; tentative D call: TRBD1 (5 bases). Germline CDR1 SGHDT, CDR2 YYEEEE. This CDR3 contains 15 residues. V was shortened by 6 bases and J by 7 bases, with 22 bases between the two germline ends.

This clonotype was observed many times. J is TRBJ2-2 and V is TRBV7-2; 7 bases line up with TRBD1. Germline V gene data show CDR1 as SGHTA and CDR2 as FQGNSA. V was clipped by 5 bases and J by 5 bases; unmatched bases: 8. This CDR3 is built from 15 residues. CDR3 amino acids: CASSPRDRGTGELFF. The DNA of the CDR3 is TGTGCCAGCAGCCCCCGGGACAGAGGAACCGGGGAGCTGTTTTTT.

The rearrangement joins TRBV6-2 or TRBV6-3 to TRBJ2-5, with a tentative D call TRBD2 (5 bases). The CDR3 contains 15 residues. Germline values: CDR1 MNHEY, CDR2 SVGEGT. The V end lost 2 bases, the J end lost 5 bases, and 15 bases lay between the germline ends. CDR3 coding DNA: TGTGCCAGCAGTTACCTCAGAGGGCGGGCTGAGACCCAGTACTTC. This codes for CASSYLRGRAETQYF.

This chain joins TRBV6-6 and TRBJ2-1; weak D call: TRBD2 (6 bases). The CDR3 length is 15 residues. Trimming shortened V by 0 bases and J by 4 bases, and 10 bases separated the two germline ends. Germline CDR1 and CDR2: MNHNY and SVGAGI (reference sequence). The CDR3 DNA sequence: TGTGCCAGCAGTTACTCCGCGGGACCTTACAATGAGCAGTTCTTC. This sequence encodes CASSYSAGPYNEQFF.

CDR3 protein: CAISNRGPGTEAFF. For the CDR3, the DNA is TGTGCCATCAGCAACAGGGGGCCGGGCACTGAAGCTTTCTTT. The chain links TRBV10-3 to TRBJ1-1, with TRBD1 identical over 9 bases. The CDR3 totals 14 residues. The trim removed 6 bases at V and 4 bases at J, leaving 6 bases unmatched. Looked up from germline, CDR1 is ENHRY and CDR2 is SYGVKD.

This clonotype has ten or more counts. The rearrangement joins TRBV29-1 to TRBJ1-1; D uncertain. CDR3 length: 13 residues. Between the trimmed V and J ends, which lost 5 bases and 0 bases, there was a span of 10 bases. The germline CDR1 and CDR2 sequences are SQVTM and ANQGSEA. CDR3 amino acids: CSVQDSMNTEAFF. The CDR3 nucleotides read TGCAGCGTTCAGGACTCCATGAACACTGAAGCTTTCTTT.

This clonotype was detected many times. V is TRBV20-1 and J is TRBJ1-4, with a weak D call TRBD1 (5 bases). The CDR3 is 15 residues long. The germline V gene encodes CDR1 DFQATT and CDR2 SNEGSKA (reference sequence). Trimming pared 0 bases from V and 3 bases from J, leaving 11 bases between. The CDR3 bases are TGCAGTGCTAGAGATGGGGGAAACGCTAATGAAAAACTGTTTTTT. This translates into CSARDGGNANEKLFF.

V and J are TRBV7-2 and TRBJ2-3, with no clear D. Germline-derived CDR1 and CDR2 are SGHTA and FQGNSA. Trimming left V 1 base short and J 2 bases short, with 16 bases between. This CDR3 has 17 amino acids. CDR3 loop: CASSLGMGTTHTDTQYF. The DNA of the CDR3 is TGTGCCAGCAGCTTAGGGATGGGAACTACCCACACAGATACGCAGTATTTT.

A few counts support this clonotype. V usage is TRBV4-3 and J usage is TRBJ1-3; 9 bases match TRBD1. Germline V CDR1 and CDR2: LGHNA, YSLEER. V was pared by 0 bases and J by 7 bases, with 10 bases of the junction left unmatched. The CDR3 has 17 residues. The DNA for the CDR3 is TGCGCCAGCAGCCAAGACTTTGGGACAGGGTCTCGGAACACCATATATTTT. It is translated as CASSQDFGTGSRNTIYF.

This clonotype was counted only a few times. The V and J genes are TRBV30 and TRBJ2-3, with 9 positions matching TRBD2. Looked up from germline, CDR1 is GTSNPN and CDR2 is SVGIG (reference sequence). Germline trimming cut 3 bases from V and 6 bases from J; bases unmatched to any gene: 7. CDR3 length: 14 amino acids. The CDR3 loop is CAWSGAGGLDTQYF. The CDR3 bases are TGTGCCTGGAGCGGTGCGGGGGGGTTGGATACGCAGTATTTT.

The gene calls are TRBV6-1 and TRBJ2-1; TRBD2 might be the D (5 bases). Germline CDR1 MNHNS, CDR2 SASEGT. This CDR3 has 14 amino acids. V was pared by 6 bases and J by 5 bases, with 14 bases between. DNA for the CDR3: TGTGCCAGCAGCGAGCCGGGGTACCACAATGAGCAGTTCTTC. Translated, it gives CASSEPGYHNEQFF.

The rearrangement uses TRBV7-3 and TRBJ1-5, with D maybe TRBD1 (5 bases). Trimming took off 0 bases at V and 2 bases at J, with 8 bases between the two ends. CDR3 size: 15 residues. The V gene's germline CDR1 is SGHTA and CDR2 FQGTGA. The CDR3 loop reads CASSLTGDGNQPQHF. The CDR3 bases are TGTGCCAGCAGCTTAACAGGGGATGGCAATCAGCCCCAGCATTTT.